The present T cell receptor beta chain was sequenced within a study of technical replicates of blood from several donors. Germline loops: CDR1 GTSNPN, CDR2 SVGIG (reference sequence). The V end was cut by 8 bases, the J end by 6 bases, with 10 bases between. CDR3 size: 11 residues. Repertoires were generated with immunoSEQ multiplex PCR, while TCRdb's copy carries only in-frame clones and drops some. The data contain about 16,000 clones, approximately 86% of them singletons. The receptor's source is a human donor in good health. This rearrangement joins TRBV30 to TRBJ2-2; possibly TRBD2 for D (5 bases). The sample taken for sequencing was PBMCs. CDR3 DNA: TGTGCCCAAACTAGAGCCGGGGAGCTGTTTTTT. It translates to CAQTRAGELFF. Filled out from reference TRBV30 and TRBJ2-2, the complete variable domain reads SQTIHQWPATLVQPVGSPLSLECTVEGTSNPNLYWYRQAAGRGLQLLFYSVGIGQISSEVPQNLSASRPQDRQFILSSKKLLLSDSGFYLCAQTRAGELFFGEGSRLTVL.